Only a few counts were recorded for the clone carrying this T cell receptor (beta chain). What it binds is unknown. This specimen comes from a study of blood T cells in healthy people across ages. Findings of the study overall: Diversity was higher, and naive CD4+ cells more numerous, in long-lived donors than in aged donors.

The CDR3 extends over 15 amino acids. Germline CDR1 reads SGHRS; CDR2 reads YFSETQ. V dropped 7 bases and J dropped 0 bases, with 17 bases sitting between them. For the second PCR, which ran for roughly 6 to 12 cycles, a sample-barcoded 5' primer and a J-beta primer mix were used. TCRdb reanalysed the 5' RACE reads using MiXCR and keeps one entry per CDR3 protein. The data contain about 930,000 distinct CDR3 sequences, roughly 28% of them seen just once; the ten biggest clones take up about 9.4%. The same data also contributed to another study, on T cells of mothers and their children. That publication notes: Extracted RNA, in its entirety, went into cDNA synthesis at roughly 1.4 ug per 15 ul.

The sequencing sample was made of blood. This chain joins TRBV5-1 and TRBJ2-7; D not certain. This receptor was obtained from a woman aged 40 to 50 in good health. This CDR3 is CASQPANGISYEQYF. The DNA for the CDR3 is TGCGCCAGCCAACCGGCTAACGGAATCTCCTACGAGCAGTACTTC.